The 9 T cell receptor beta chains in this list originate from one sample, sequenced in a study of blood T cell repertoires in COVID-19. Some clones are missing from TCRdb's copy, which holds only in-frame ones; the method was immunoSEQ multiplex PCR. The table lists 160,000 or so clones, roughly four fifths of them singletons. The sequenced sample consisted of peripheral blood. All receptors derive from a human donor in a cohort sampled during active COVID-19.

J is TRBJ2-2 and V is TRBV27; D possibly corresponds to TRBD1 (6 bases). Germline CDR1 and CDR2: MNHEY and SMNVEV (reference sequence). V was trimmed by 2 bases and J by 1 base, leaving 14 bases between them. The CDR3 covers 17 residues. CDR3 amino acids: CASSLPPHRENTGELFF. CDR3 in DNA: TGTGCCAGCAGTTTACCACCTCACAGGGAGAACACCGGGGAGCTGTTTTTT.

The CDR3 protein is CASSPAGFGSSPLHF. The CDR3 DNA sequence: TGTGCCAGCAGTCCCGCCGGTTTCGGGAGTTCACCCCTCCACTTT. This chain uses TRBV7-9 with TRBJ1-6; D unresolved. CDR1 is SEHNR, CDR2 FQNEAQ, per germline (reference sequence). There are 15 residues in the CDR3. V was clipped by 6 bases and J by 9 bases, with 18 bases between them.

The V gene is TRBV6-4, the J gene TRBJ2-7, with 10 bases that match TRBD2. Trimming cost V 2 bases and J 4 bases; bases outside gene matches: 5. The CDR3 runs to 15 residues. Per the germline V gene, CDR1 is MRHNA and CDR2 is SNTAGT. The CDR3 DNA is TGTGCCAGCAGTGACCTTGGACTAGCGGCGTACGAGCAGTACTTC. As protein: CASSDLGLAAYEQYF.

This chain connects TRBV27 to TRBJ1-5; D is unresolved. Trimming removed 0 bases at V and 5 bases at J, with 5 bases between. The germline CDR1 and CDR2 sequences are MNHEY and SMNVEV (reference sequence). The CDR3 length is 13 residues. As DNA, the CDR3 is TGTGCCAGCAGTTTATCGCGGGATCAGCCCCAGCATTTT. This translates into CASSLSRDQPQHF.

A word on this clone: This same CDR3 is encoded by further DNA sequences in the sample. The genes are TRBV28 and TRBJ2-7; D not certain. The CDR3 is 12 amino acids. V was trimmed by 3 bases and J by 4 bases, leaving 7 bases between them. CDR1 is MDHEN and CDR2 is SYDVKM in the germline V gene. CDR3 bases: TGTGCCAGCAGTTTGTCCGCGTACGAGCAGTACTTC. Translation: CASSLSAYEQYF.

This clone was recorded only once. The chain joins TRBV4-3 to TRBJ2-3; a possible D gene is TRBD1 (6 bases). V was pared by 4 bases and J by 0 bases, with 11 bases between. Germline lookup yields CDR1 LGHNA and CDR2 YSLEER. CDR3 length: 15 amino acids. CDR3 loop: CASSRGHSSTDTQYF. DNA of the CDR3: TGCGCCAGCAGCCGGGGGCATTCTAGCACAGATACGCAGTATTTT.

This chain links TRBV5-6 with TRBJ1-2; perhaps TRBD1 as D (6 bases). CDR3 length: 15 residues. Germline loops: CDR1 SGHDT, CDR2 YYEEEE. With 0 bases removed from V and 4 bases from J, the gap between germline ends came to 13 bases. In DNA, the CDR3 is TGTGCCAGCAGCTTGGGGGCAACAGGGTCCTATGGCTACACCTTC. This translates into CASSLGATGSYGYTF.

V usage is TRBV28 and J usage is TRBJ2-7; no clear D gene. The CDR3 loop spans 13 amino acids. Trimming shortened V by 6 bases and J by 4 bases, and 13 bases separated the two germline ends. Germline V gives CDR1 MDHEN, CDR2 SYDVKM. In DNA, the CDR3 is TGTGCCAGCAGGGCTGGGCCGAGTTACGAGCAGTACTTC. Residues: CASRAGPSYEQYF.

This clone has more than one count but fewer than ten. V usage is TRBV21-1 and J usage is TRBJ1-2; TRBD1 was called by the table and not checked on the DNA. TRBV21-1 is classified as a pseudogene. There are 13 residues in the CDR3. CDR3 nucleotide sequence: TGTGCCAGCAGCCCGGACAGGGGACATGGCTACACCTTC. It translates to CASSPDRGHGYTF.